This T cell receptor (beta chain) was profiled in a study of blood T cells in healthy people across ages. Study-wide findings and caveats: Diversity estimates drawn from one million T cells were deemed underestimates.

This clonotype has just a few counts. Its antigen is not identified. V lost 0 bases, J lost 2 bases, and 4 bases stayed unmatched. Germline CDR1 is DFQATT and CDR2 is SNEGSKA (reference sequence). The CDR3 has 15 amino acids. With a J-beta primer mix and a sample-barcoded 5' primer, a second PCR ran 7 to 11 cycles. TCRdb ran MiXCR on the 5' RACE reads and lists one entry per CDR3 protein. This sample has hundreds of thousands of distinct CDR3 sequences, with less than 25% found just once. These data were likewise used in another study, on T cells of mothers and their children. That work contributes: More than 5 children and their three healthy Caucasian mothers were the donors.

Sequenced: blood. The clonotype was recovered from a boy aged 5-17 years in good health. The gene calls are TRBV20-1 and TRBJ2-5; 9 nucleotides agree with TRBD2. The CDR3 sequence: CSARDPGLAQETQYF. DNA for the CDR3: TGCAGTGCTAGAGATCCCGGACTAGCGCAAGAGACCCAGTACTTC.